Sequencing of this TCR beta chain was carried out in a study of cytomegalovirus exposure and HLA in healthy donors. The CDR3 is 15 residues long. Deletions cut 5 bases from V and 4 bases from J, with 17 bases between. The germline V gene has CDR1 LNHDA and CDR2 SQIVND (reference sequence). Every donor was a healthy person donating bone marrow. The PCR contained 60 Vbeta and 13 Jbeta primers. In the original workflow: The count from a later analysis was about 80 million unique TCR beta chains, 9 million to 12 million of them shared. Assay used: immunoSEQ multiplex PCR; TCRdb lists only in-frame clones, some missing. The V and J calls and clone size are taken from that table; D and trimming were inferred from the DNA. The data contain 89,000 or so clones, 70% to 75% of them seen just once; the ten biggest clones take up roughly 4.2%. This clone showed up just once. Its cognate antigen is unknown. Whole-study findings and limits: What TCR beta sequences reportedly achieved was accurate prediction of HLA-A and HLA-B alleles in most subjects. Further analysis was carried out later, and it showed several of the most significant clusters appearing linked to common viral pathogens.

Sequencing was performed on PBMCs. The sequence was obtained from a man in his 60s in good health and CMV-seronegative. This sequence joins TRBV19 and TRBJ1-1, with D uncertain. The CDR3 DNA follows: TGTGCCAGTAGTGCGAGGCGGGCAGCTAGCACTGAAGCTTTCTTT. This translates into CASSARRAASTEAFF.